What follows are 17 T cell receptor beta chains derived from one specimen sequenced in a study of cytomegalovirus exposure and HLA in healthy donors. The PCR made use of 60 Vbeta and 13 Jbeta primers. Sequencing used immunoSEQ multiplex PCR; TCRdb keeps in-frame clones, though not all of them. The sample yields 160,000 or so clones, approximately 80% seen once. Sequenced material: PBMCs. Receptors originate from a woman aged 18-29 years in good health and CMV-seronegative.

The chain recombines TRBV29-1 with TRBJ1-5; maybe TRBD1 (5 bases). Trimming pared 0 bases from V and 15 bases from J, leaving 12 bases between. CDR3 size: 11 residues. Germline CDR1 is SQVTM and CDR2 is ANQGSEA. CDR3: CSVEDGGGRHF. In DNA, the CDR3 is TGCAGCGTTGAAGATGGGGGGGGTCGGCATTTT.

V gene TRBV19 combines with J gene TRBJ2-1, with TRBD2 matching over 7 bases. Germline V gene lookup returns CDR1 LNHDA and CDR2 SQIVND (reference sequence). This CDR3 comprises 13 residues. After removal of 5 bases from V and 9 bases from J, the junction contained 7 bases not matched to a gene. CDR3 nucleotides: TGTGCCAGTAGTTTGGACGGGGAGGGTGAGCAGTTCTTC. It specifies CASSLDGEGEQFF.

The rearrangement links TRBV4-2 to TRBJ1-6; 7 bases match TRBD1. Germline CDR1 LGHNA, CDR2 YNFKEQ. The CDR3 consists of 16 residues. Losses at the gene ends were 0 bases for V and 6 bases for J; bases not matched to a gene: 5. The CDR3 protein is CASSQESGGINSPLHF. CDR3 bases: TGTGCCAGCAGCCAAGAATCAGGGGGAATTAATTCACCCCTCCACTTT.

The chain uses TRBV28 and TRBJ2-1; D might be TRBD2 (6 bases). This CDR3 has 15 residues. The germline CDR1 and CDR2 sequences are MDHEN and SYDVKM. Trimming removed 1 base from V and 2 bases from J, with 9 bases in between. CDR3: CASSLLGEAYNEQFF. DNA for the CDR3: TGTGCCAGCAGTTTATTGGGGGAGGCCTACAATGAGCAGTTCTTC.

The rearrangement uses TRBV6-7 and TRBJ1-5; D is unclear. TRBV6-7 is an open reading frame, and its role is uncertain. The CDR3 is 15 residues long. The V gene lost 4 bases and the J gene lost 0 bases, with 10 bases spanning the gap. The CDR3: CASSCGENSNQPQHF. CDR3 bases: TGTGCCAGCAGTTGCGGGGAAAATAGCAATCAGCCCCAGCATTTT.

V and J are TRBV2 and TRBJ1-1, with TRBD1 as a possible D gene (6 bases). In germline, CDR1 is SNHLY, CDR2 FYNNEI. The CDR3 length is 14 residues. Between the trimmed V and J ends, which lost 6 bases and 4 bases, there was a span of 15 bases. As DNA, the CDR3 is TGTGCCAGCAGGTATAAGGGGGGGGCCACTGAAGCTTTCTTT. Its protein is CASRYKGGATEAFF.

The chain carries TRBV7-6 and TRBJ2-1; no clear D gene. The CDR3 has 14 amino acids. The V end was cut by 1 base, the J end by 6 bases, with 10 bases between. CDR1 and CDR2 (germline): SGHVS, FNYEAQ. The DNA of the CDR3 is TGTGCCAGCAGCTTAGGAGCGCCGGTCAATGAGCAGTTCTTC. Amino acid sequence: CASSLGAPVNEQFF. Full variable domain (remainder filled in from reference TRBV7-6 and TRBJ2-1): GAGVSQSPRYKVTKRGQDVALRCDPISGHVSLYWYRQALGQGPEFLTYFNYEAQQDKSGLPNDRFSAERPEGSISTLTIQRTEQRDSAMYRCASSLGAPVNEQFFGPGTRLTVL.

The rearrangement joins TRBV25-1 to TRBJ2-5; 8 bases are a match to TRBD2. Looked up from germline, CDR1 is MGHDK and CDR2 is SYGVNS. This CDR3 is 16 amino acids long. The ends lost 7 bases at V and 5 bases at J; junction bases unmatched: 15. Here the CDR3 reads CASTVAGGPRTETQYF. The CDR3 bases are TGTGCCAGCACCGTGGCGGGAGGCCCGAGGACGGAGACCCAGTACTTC.

This clone was counted a single time. The rearrangement links TRBV6-1 to TRBJ1-5; 8 positions agree with TRBD1. The CDR3 contains 14 residues. V shed 5 bases and J 7 bases; nucleotides not matched to a gene: 7. From germline, CDR1 is MNHNS and CDR2 SASEGT. CDR3 region: CASSTQGVEQPQHF. The DNA of the CDR3 is TGTGCCAGCAGTACACAGGGGGTTGAACAGCCCCAGCATTTT.

This clone was detected only a few times. CDR3 in DNA: TGTGCCAGCAGCTTAGATTCCGCCAGGGGGTATGGCTACACCTTC. This translates into CASSLDSARGYGYTF. The V call is TRBV11-2, the J call TRBJ1-2; the match to TRBD1 covers 7 bases. The V gene end was trimmed by 0 bases and the J gene end by 5 bases; junction bases not matched to a gene: 6. The CDR3 is 15 residues long. Germline CDR1 and CDR2: SGHAT and FQNNGV.

The DNA of the CDR3 is TGTGCCAGTAGTGGCGACAGGGTAAGGGACATCTCCTACAATGAGCAGTTCTTC. Protein sequence: CASSGDRVRDISYNEQFF. J is TRBJ2-1 and V is TRBV19; 7 bases agree with TRBD1. Germline V gene sequence: CDR1 LNHDA, CDR2 SQIVND (reference sequence). J was trimmed by 0 bases and V by 5 bases; bases with no gene match: 13. This CDR3 is 18 amino acids long.

This rearrangement joins TRBV5-5 to TRBJ2-7; 9 nucleotides align to TRBD1. The CDR3 extends over 15 amino acids. Germline V CDR1 and CDR2: SGHKS, YYEKEE (reference sequence). The V segment lost 4 bases and the J segment 4 bases; nucleotides outside the gene matches: 9. CDR3 protein: CASSERQGVVYEQYF. Here the CDR3 DNA reads TGTGCCAGCAGCGAGAGACAGGGGGTTGTTTACGAGCAGTACTTC.

This chain uses TRBV11-3 with TRBJ1-1; the match to TRBD1 covers 7 bases. The CDR3 sequence is 15 residues long. Germline-derived CDR1 and CDR2 are SGHNT and YENEEA. With V trimmed by 4 bases and J by 1 base, 6 bases remained unmatched. The CDR3 coding sequence is TGTGCCAGCAGCTCGCCAAACAGGGGGAACACTGAAGCTTTCTTT. Translation: CASSSPNRGNTEAFF. Looking up the rest from reference TRBV11-3 and TRBJ1-1 gives the full variable domain: EAGVVQSPRYKIIEKKQPVAFWCNPISGHNTLYWYLQNLGQGPELLIRYENEEAVDDSQLPKDRFSAERLKGVDSTLKIQPAELGDSAVYLCASSSPNRGNTEAFFGQGTRLTVV.

The chain combines TRBV5-1 with TRBJ2-1; possibly TRBD1 for D (6 bases). Per the germline V gene, CDR1 is SGHRS and CDR2 is YFSETQ. With 1 base removed from V and 1 base from J, the gap between germline ends came to 12 bases. The CDR3 totals 16 residues. The CDR3, as DNA: TGCGCCAGCAGCTTGACCCGGGACAAATCCTACAATGAGCAGTTCTTC. Protein product: CASSLTRDKSYNEQFF. Full variable domain (remainder filled in from reference TRBV5-1 and TRBJ2-1): KAGVTQTPRYLIKTRGQQVTLSCSPISGHRSVSWYQQTPGQGLQFLFEYFSETQRNKGNFPGRFSGRQFSNSRSEMNVSTLELGDSALYLCASSLTRDKSYNEQFFGPGTRLTVL.

This sequence joins TRBV15 and TRBJ2-3; 8 positions agree with TRBD2. This CDR3 region has 14 residues. The junction had 2 bases not matched to a gene; V was cut back by 1 base and J by 5 bases. CDR1 is LNHNV and CDR2 is YYDKDF in the germline V gene (reference sequence). The DNA for the CDR3 is TGTGCCACCAGCAGAGCGGGGGGGTTAGATACGCAGTATTTT. It translates to CATSRAGGLDTQYF.

The chain recombines TRBV5-1 with TRBJ1-2; tentative D call: TRBD1 (6 bases). In germline, CDR1 is SGHRS, CDR2 YFSETQ. Deletions cut 4 bases from V and 6 bases from J, with 16 bases between. The CDR3 loop spans 14 amino acids. The CDR3 region is CASSLLGQNDGYTF. In DNA, the CDR3 is TGCGCCAGCAGCCTACTTGGACAGAACGATGGCTACACCTTC.

The chain links TRBV28 to TRBJ2-1; D gene ambiguous. The V gene's germline CDR1 is MDHEN and CDR2 SYDVKM. V was trimmed by 4 bases and J by 12 bases, leaving 10 bases between them. This CDR3 region has 11 residues. CDR3 in amino acids: CASSSRYAQFF. CDR3 nucleotide sequence: TGTGCCAGCAGTTCCAGGTACGCGCAGTTCTTC.